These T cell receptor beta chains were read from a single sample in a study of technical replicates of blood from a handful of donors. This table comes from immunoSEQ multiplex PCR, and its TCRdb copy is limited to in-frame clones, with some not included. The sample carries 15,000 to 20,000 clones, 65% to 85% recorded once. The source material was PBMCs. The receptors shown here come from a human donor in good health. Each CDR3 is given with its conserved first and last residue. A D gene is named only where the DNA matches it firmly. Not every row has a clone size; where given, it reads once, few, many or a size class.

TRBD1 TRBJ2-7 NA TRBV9 CASTRDRGNVEQYF TGTGCCAGCACCAGGGACAGGGGAAACGTGGAGCAGTACTTC
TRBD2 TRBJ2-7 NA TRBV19 CASSPVVAGEGEQYF TGTGCCAGTAGTCCAGTTGTAGCGGGAGAGGGCGAGCAGTACTTC
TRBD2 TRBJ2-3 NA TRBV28 CASSLWELAGSTDTQYF TGTGCCAGCAGTTTATGGGAACTAGCGGGGAGCACAGATACGCAGTATTTT
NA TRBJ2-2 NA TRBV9 CASSGGRGTNTGELFF TGTGCCAGCAGCGGGGGAAGAGGGACGAACACCGGGGAGCTGTTTTTT
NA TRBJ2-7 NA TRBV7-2 CASSLSSGLAPTYEQYF TGTGCCAGCAGCTTAAGCTCTGGGCTAGCGCCCACCTACGAGCAGTACTTC
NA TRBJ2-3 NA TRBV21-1 CASSKGDRLAGVRTDTQYF TGTGCCAGCAGCAAAGGGGATCGACTAGCGGGAGTCCGCACAGATACGCAGTATTTT
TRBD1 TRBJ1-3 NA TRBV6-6 CATLPGQASGNTIYF TGTGCCACCCTACCGGGACAGGCTTCCGGAAACACCATATATTTT
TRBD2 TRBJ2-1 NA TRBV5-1 CASSLSGGSSYNEQFF TGCGCCAGCAGCTTGAGCGGGGGGAGCTCCTACAATGAGCAGTTCTTC
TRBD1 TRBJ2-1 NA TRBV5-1 CASRPGTGGFGNEQFF TGCGCCAGCAGACCCGGGACAGGGGGCTTTGGCAATGAGCAGTTCTTC
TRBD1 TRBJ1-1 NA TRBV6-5 CASSFSTGGTEAFF TGTGCCAGCAGTTTTTCGACAGGGGGGACTGAAGCTTTCTTT
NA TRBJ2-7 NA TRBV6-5 CASSYSGGSYEQYF TGTGCCAGCAGTTACTCTGGAGGCTCCTACGAGCAGTACTTC
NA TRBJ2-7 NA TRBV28 CASSPPEGYYEQYF TGTGCCAGCAGCCCTCCAGAGGGCTACTACGAGCAGTACTTC
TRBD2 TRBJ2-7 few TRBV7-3 CASSQGLAGPYEQYF TGTGCCAGCAGCCAAGGACTAGCGGGCCCCTACGAGCAGTACTTC
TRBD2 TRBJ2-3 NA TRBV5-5 CASRRRGDSTDTQYF TGTGCCAGCCGTAGACGGGGGGATAGCACAGATACGCAGTATTTT
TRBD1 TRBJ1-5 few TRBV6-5 CASSFGQGGGNQPQHF TGTGCCAGCAGTTTCGGACAGGGAGGAGGGAATCAGCCCCAGCATTTT
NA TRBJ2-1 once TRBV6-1 CASSEAAELYNEQFF TGTGCCAGCAGTGAGGCCGCGGAACTCTACAATGAGCAGTTCTTC
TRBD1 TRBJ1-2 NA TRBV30 CAWSSGTGVRINGYTF TGTGCCTGGTCTTCCGGGACAGGGGTAAGGATTAATGGCTACACCTTC
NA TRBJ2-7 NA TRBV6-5 CASSPPPGNMLEQYF TGTGCCAGCAGTCCCCCGCCAGGCAATATGCTAGAGCAGTACTTC
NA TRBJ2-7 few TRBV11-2 CASSLPLEQYF TGTGCCAGCAGCTTACCCCTCGAGCAGTACTTC
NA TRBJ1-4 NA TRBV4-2 CASSQVGGVVTNEKLFF TGTGCCAGCAGCCAAGTAGGGGGGGTGGTTACTAATGAAAAACTGTTTTTT
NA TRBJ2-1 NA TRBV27 CASSLGSEQFF TGTGCCAGCAGTTTAGGTAGTGAGCAGTTCTTC
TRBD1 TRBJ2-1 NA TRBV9 CASSGLGQGSYNEQFF TGTGCCAGCAGCGGATTGGGACAGGGCTCCTACAATGAGCAGTTCTTC
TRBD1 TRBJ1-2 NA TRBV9 CASSVEPGTGVFGYTF TGTGCCAGCAGCGTAGAACCCGGGACAGGGGTGTTTGGCTACACCTTC
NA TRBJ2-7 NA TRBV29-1 CSVRSSYEQYF TGCAGCGTTCGGAGCTCCTACGAGCAGTACTTC
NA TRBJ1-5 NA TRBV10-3 CAISDVSGNQPQHF TGTGCCATCAGTGACGTGTCAGGGAATCAGCCCCAGCATTTT
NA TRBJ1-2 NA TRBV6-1 CASSLGGGNYGYTF TGTGCCAGCAGTTTGGGCGGGGGGAACTATGGCTACACCTTC
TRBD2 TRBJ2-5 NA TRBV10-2 CASSLAGAGETQYF TGCGCCAGCAGTCTAGCGGGGGCTGGAGAGACCCAGTACTTC
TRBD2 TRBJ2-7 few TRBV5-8 CASSAGGSSYEQYF TGTGCCAGCAGCGCGGGAGGCAGCTCCTACGAGCAGTACTTC
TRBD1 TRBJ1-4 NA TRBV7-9 CASSFQGAGNEKLFF TGTGCCAGCAGCTTCCAGGGGGCTGGTAATGAAAAACTGTTTTTT
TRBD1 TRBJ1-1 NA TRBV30 CAWSRQGENTEAFF TGTGCCTGGAGTAGACAGGGGGAGAACACTGAAGCTTTCTTT
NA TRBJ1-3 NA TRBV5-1 CASSGGGSGNTIYF TGCGCCAGCAGCGGGGGCGGCTCTGGAAACACCATATATTTT
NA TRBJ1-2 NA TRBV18 CASSPPGATYGYTF TGTGCCAGCTCACCACCAGGGGCGACCTATGGCTACACCTTC
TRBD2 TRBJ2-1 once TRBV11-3 CASSLDQGGSSSYNEQFF TGTGCCAGCAGCTTAGATCAGGGCGGGAGCAGCTCCTACAATGAGCAGTTCTTC
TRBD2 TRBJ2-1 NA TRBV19 CASSSETSGLGGEQFF TGTGCCAGTAGTTCGGAGACTAGCGGGTTGGGTGGTGAGCAGTTCTTC
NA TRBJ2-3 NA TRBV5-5 CASSSGYTDTQYF TGTGCCAGCAGCTCAGGCTACACAGATACGCAGTATTTT
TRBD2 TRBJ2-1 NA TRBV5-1 CASSLGGRSTYNEQFF TGCGCCAGCAGCTTGGGCGGGAGATCAACCTACAATGAGCAGTTCTTC
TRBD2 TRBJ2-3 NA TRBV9 CASSGRLAGADTQYF TGTGCCAGCAGCGGGCGACTAGCGGGAGCGGATACGCAGTATTTT
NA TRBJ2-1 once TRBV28 CASSLGGVVIHEQFF TGTGCCAGCAGTTTAGGCGGGGTTGTTATTCATGAGCAGTTCTTC
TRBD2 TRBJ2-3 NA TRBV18 CASSPNGLAGGEDTQYF TGTGCCAGCTCTCCTAATGGACTAGCGGGAGGGGAAGATACGCAGTATTTT
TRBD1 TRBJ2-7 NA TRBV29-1 CSVRLRDSPYEQYF TGCAGCGTTCGGCTGAGGGACAGCCCCTACGAGCAGTACTTC
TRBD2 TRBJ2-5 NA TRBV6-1 CASRPSGRELAQYF TGTGCCAGCAGACCTAGCGGGAGGGAACTGGCCCAGTACTTC
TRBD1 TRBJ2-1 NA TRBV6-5 CASSQGTGKVRFF TGTGCCAGCAGCCAAGGGACAGGGAAAGTGCGGTTCTTC
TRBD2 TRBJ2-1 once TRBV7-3 CASSTGLEDEQFF TGTGCCAGCAGCACGGGACTAGAGGATGAGCAGTTCTTC
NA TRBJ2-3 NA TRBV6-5 CASSPTADTQYF TGTGCCAGCAGTCCTACGGCAGATACGCAGTATTTT
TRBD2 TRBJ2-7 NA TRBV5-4 CASSYGLAGGSLLEQYF TGTGCCAGCAGTTACGGACTAGCGGGGGGATCGCTTCTGGAGCAGTACTTC
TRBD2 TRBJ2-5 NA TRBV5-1 CASSLRSPSGYQETQYF TGCGCCAGCAGCTTGCGGTCCCCTAGCGGATACCAAGAGACCCAGTACTTC
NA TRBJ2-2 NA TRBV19 CASSMPGQKNTGELFF TGTGCCAGTAGTATGCCCGGACAGAAGAACACCGGGGAGCTGTTTTTT
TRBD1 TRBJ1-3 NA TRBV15 CATSRDQGTAGNTIYF TGTGCCACCAGCAGAGATCAGGGGACAGCTGGAAACACCATATATTTT
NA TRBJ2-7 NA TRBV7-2 CASRPRVSTGSEQYF TGTGCCAGCAGACCCAGGGTCTCTACAGGGTCCGAGCAGTACTTC
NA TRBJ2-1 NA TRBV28 CASSLLTGMGDEQFF TGTGCCAGCAGTCTCCTCACAGGGATGGGTGATGAGCAGTTCTTC
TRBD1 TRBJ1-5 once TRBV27 CASSWDRNQPQHF TGTGCCAGCAGTTGGGACAGAAATCAGCCCCAGCATTTT
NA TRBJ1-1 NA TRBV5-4 CASSLDTNTEAFF TGTGCCAGCAGCTTGGACACGAACACTGAAGCTTTCTTT
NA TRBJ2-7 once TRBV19 CASSPARGRHEQYF TGTGCCAGTAGTCCGGCAAGGGGTCGGCACGAGCAGTACTTC
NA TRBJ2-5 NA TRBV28 CASSFRTAETQYF TGTGCCAGCAGTTTTAGGACAGCGGAGACCCAGTACTTC
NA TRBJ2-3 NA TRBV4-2 CASSQAVGGFTDTQYF TGTGCCAGCAGCCAAGCGGTGGGAGGCTTCACAGATACGCAGTATTTT
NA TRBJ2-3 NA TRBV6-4 CASSPRTATDTQYF TGTGCCAGCAGTCCGAGGACAGCGACAGATACGCAGTATTTT
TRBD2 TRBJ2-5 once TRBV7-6 CASSVGTNQETQYF TGTGCCAGCAGCGTCGGGACTAACCAAGAGACCCAGTACTTC
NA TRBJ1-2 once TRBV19 CASSPRSGGDHYGYTF TGTGCCAGTAGTCCCCGATCGGGGGGAGATCACTATGGCTACACCTTC
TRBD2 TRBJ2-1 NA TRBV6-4 CASSDASGSANEQFF TGTGCCAGCAGTGACGCTAGCGGGAGTGCCAATGAGCAGTTCTTC
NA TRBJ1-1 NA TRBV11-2 CASSLGPNTEAFF TGTGCCAGCAGCTTAGGGCCGAACACTGAAGCTTTCTTT